This T cell receptor beta chain was identified during a study of beta chain features in type 1 diabetes. Whole-study findings and limits: A moderate, significant TCRB CDR3 shortening appeared in type 1 diabetes across four CD4+ subsets. A closer apparent resemblance between naive, central memory and Treg TCRB repertoires was seen in patients than in healthy donors.

As for this clone: Its cognate antigen is unknown.

Sequencing targeted expressed TCRB transcripts, as all isolated RNA had been reverse transcribed. This table comes from immunoSEQ multiplex PCR, and its TCRdb copy is limited to in-frame clones, with some not included. The table has hundreds of thousands of clones, about 14% seen once; the top ten hold around 0.095%. The CDR3 sequence is 13 residues long. Germline-derived CDR1 and CDR2 are SGHTA and FQGNSA. Trimming stripped 5 bases from V and 5 bases from J, with 10 bases between. This chain links TRBV7-2 with TRBJ2-1, with a tentative D call TRBD1 (5 bases). The source is a young man in good health. The sequencing input was naive CD4+ T cells from blood. This CDR3 is CASSPRQNNEQFF. CDR3 sequence (DNA): TGTGCCAGCAGCCCGAGACAGAACAATGAGCAGTTCTTC.